This TCR beta chain was recorded in a study of T-cell memory formation after mild COVID-19 (dated by TCRdb to the early 2020s). Background for the entire study: Most TCR sequence clusters were specific to one of the two donors. In a couple of donors, T-cell clones that expanded and contracted after mild COVID-19 were tracked by sequencing TCRalpha and TCRbeta repertoires over time. Two young, previously healthy adult volunteers, one female and one male, were included in the cohort. The research as a whole found: Some responding clones were found in pre-infection memory, which suggests that pre-existing cross-reactive memory T cells took part in the SARS-CoV-2 response. Only two mild cases were covered in the study, and larger cohorts including severe cases with pre-infection samples were considered necessary. Contracting CD4+ clones were located mainly in the CM and EM memory subsets, whereas CD8+ clones were found to be enriched in EMRA. Clones that contracted from day 15 to 85 showed balanced CD4/CD8 phenotypes, whereas a second wave of clones that expanded from day 15 to 37 leaned towards CD4+. SARS-CoV-2 specificity was not confirmed for the second-wave clones peaking on day 37.

This clonotype was detected a few times. Its antigen specificity is not known. Per-base quality was not reported, and no clone a single base away is much larger than it. Sequencing was carried out with an Illumina NovaSeq 6000. TCRalpha and TCRbeta cDNA libraries were constructed by 5'RACE with constant-segment primers, with sample barcodes and unique molecular identifiers being introduced. RNA was extracted from every sample with Trizol reagent. Amplification of the libraries took two PCR steps, and the second step added a second sample barcode plus Illumina TruSeq adapters. The libraries were sequenced on an Illumina NovaSeq using 2 x 150 bp paired-end reads. From the authors' description of their analysis: Demultiplexing of reads and collapsing into UMI-guided consensus sequences were performed with migec v1.2.7. Using mixcr v2.1.11, UMI consensuses were aligned to TRA and TRB V and J templates and then assembled into clonotypes. A clonotype was counted as expanded or contracted only when both edgeR and NoisET called the clonotype significant, with the noise models trained on biological replicates. For edgeR calls, the thresholds were a false discovery rate-adjusted p below 0.01 and a log2 fold-change of 1. As an exploratory analysis of dynamics, max-normalized trajectories of the 1000 most abundant clonotypes were examined by PCA with hierarchical clustering. Separately sequenced CD4+ and CD8+ repertoires were used to assign a CD4 or CD8 phenotype to each responding clone. TCRdb reprocessed the public reads (quality trimming at Q25 with fastp, clone calling with MiXCR) and kept in-frame beta chains. All rows with the same CDR3 protein become a single entry with the most common DNA and genes. The V and J calls and clone size come from TCRdb's table, not from the authors' own analysis. The sample includes tens of thousands of distinct CDR3 sequences, with approximately 8% observed a single time. Clones ranked in the top ten supply about 1.5% of the sample.

PBMCs were isolated by Ficoll-Paque density gradient centrifugation. Reading from cysteine to phenylalanine, the CDR3 counts 14 amino acids. CDR3 DNA only is kept here, 42 bases in frame from base 1. The germline V gene sets CDR1 to LGHNA and CDR2 to YNFKEQ. V was cut back by 1 base and J by 10 bases, leaving a gap of 15 bases between them. The source of this sequence is a man aged 18 to 29 who had mild COVID-19 (a few samples of this study predate the infection). The sample titles of this study are shuffled in the database, so cell type and time point are left out; the donor was told from shared clones. The chain is encoded by TRBV4-2 joined to TRBJ2-3, with a tentative D gene TRBD1 over 6 matching bases. Input material: PBMCs or a T cell subset sorted from them (not recorded which). CDR3 protein: CASSQVVGARAQYF. The base sequence is TGTGCCAGCAGCCAAGTAGTGGGGGCGAGAGCGCAGTATTTT.